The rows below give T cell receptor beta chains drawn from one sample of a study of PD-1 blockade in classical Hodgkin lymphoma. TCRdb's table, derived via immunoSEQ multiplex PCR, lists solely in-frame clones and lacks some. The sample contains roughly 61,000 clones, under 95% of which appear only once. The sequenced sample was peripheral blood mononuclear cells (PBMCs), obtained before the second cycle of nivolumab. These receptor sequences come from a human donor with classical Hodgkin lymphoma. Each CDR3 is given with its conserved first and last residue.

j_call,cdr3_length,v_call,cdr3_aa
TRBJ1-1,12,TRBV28,CASRDLNTEAFF
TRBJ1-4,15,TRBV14,CASSQETGPWEKLFF
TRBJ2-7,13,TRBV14,CASSRDSSYEQYF
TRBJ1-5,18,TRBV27,CASSLDRFRPYSNQPQHF
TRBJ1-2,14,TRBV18,CASSPTSKPYGYTF
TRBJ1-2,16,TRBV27,CASSYTPGPTPHGYTF
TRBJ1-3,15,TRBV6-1,CASSEGQGSGNTIYF
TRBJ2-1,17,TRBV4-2,CASSDILAGGMGNEQFF
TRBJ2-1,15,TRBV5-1,CASSSRHAGGYEQFF
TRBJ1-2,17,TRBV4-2,CASSQKGPRTGNYGYTF
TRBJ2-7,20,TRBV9,CASSPHHPYLAGGGSYEQYF
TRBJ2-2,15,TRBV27,CASGLAGGLTGELFF
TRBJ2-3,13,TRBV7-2,CASSLRLRDTQYF
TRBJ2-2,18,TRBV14,CASSQVFVRGIRSGELFF
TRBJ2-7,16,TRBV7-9,CASSLDGKGHGSEQYF
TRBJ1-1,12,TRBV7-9,CASIDDSTEAFF
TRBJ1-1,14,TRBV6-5,CASRKKVGSTEAFF
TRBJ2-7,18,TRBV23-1,CASSHGNPDPAVCYEQYF
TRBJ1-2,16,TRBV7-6,CASSPALGTGDGGYTF
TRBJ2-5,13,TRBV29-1,CSVDWGLQETQYF
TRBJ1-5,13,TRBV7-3,CASSSAVGQPQHF
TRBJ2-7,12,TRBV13,CASSSNTDEQYF
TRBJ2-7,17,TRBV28,CASSLWGGLAGVYEQYF
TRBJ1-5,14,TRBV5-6,CASSLRQGNQPQHF
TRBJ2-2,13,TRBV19,CASSRTAGGELFF
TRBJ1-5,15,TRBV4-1,CASSQDGDPRQPQHF
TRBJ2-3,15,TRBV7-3,CASSLTGGGTDTQYF
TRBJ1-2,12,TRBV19,CASITSSGGYTF
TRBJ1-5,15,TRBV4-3,CASSHAHGGNQPQHF
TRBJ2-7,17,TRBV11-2,CASSLYRGSGPSYEQYF
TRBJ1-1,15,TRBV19,CASSPLTAPGAEAFF
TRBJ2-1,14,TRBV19,CASSVRGAYNEQFF
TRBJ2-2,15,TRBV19,CASSIVQGNTGELFF
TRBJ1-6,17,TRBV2,CASSQGLSGSYNSPLHF
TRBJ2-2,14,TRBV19,CASIATPFSGELFF
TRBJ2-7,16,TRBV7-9,CASSNREHPRVDEQYF
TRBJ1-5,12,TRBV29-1,CSASVRGQPQHF
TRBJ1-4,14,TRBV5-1,CASSLDSTNEKLFF
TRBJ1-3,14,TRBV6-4,CASSDLYAGDTIYF
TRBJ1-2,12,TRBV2,CASSAANYGYTF
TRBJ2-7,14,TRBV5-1,CASSLGDTGYEQYF
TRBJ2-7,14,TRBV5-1,CASSLWDGSYEQYF
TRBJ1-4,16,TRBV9,CASSGNAGLLNEKLFF
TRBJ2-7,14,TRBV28,CASRPSGSSYEQYF
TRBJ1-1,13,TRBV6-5,CASSYTGGTEAFF
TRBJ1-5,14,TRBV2,CASNRGLGNQPQHF
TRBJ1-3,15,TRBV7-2,CASSPQGPSGNTIYF
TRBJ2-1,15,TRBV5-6,CASSLGTSGYNEQFF